This is a list of T cell receptor beta chains from one sample in a study of T-cell memory formation after mild COVID-19. MiXCR, applied by TCRdb to the 5' RACE reads, yields one record per CDR3 protein. The sample holds more than 80,000 distinct CDR3 sequences; around 12% are singletons and the top ten take around 30%. The sequencing input was PBMCs or a T cell subset sorted from them (not recorded which). The receptors originated from an adult woman who had mild COVID-19 (a few samples of this study predate the infection). Cell type and time point are not known. The CDR3 runs from the conserved cysteine through the conserved F or W. A D gene is named only where the DNA matches it firmly. Clone sizes are given selectively: once, few, many, or a class where the clone is expanded.

v_call	clone_size	d_call	j_call	cdr3_aa	cdr3_nt
TRBV11-3	few	TRBD1	TRBJ2-2	CASSFQGENTGELFF	TGTGCCAGCAGCTTTCAGGGGGAGAACACCGGGGAGCTGTTTTTT
TRBV20-1	-	-	TRBJ2-1	CSARVTGGRYNEQFF	TGCAGTGCTAGAGTTACCGGGGGTAGGTACAATGAGCAGTTCTTC
TRBV24-1	many	-	TRBJ2-1	CATSDFEGGNEQFF	TGTGCCACCAGTGATTTCGAGGGGGGCAATGAGCAGTTCTTC
TRBV19	few	-	TRBJ2-3	CASSETDGPPDTQYF	TGTGCCAGTAGTGAAACGGACGGTCCCCCAGATACGCAGTATTTT
TRBV4-3	few	-	TRBJ2-2	CASSQGVGENTGELFF	TGCGCCAGCAGCCAAGGAGTGGGAGAGAACACCGGGGAGCTGTTTTTT
TRBV24-1	few	-	TRBJ2-3	CATSELRDRLGDTQYF	TGTGCCACCAGTGAGCTCCGGGACAGACTAGGGGATACGCAGTATTTT
TRBV5-6	many	TRBD1	TRBJ2-1	CASSGTGINEQFF	TGTGCCAGCAGCGGGACAGGGATCAATGAGCAGTTCTTC
TRBV5-1	-	TRBD1	TRBJ1-1	CASSLWGRGQGNTEAFF	TGCGCCAGCAGCTTGTGGGGCCGAGGACAGGGGAACACTGAAGCTTTCTTT
TRBV4-1	few	-	TRBJ2-7	CASSPGPGAYEQYF	TGCGCCAGCAGCCCCGGGCCTGGGGCCTACGAGCAGTACTTC
TRBV4-3	many	TRBD2	TRBJ2-7	CASSQGIAGLSYEQYF	TGCGCCAGCAGCCAGGGGATAGCGGGCCTCTCCTACGAGCAGTACTTC
TRBV6-2/TRBV6-3	many	TRBD2	TRBJ2-1	CASSSREGIYNEQFF	TGTGCCAGCAGTTCCCGGGAGGGAATATACAATGAGCAGTTCTTC
TRBV20-1	many	TRBD1	TRBJ2-7	CSARQGSSYEQYF	TGCAGTGCTCGACAGGGGTCCTCCTACGAGCAGTACTTC
TRBV20-1	few	-	TRBJ1-6	CSASWGDPFNSPLHF	TGCAGTGCTAGTTGGGGGGACCCCTTCAATTCACCCCTCCACTTT
TRBV24-1	-	-	TRBJ2-1	CATSDYPAGTVSSYPYNEQFF	TGTGCCACCAGTGATTACCCTGCAGGTACGGTCTCCTCGTACCCCTACAATGAGCAGTTCTTC
TRBV6-5	many	-	TRBJ2-1	CASSYRQEVVYNEQFF	TGTGCCAGCAGTTACCGACAGGAGGTTGTCTACAATGAGCAGTTCTTC
TRBV29-1	few	-	TRBJ2-7	CAALLDEQYF	TGCGCGGCCCTGCTTGACGAGCAGTACTTC
TRBV3-1	-	-	TRBJ1-4	CASSLRWLEEKLFF	TGTGCCAGCAGCCTCAGGTGGCTGGAAGAAAAACTGTTTTTT
TRBV27	-	TRBD1	TRBJ2-3	CASSSPTGAAADTQYF	TGTGCCAGCAGTTCTCCTACAGGGGCCGCCGCAGATACGCAGTATTTT
TRBV7-2	-	TRBD2	TRBJ2-3	CASSLLWEGTNTDTQYF	TGTGCCAGCAGCTTATTGTGGGAGGGTACGAACACAGATACGCAGTATTTT
TRBV6-6	many	-	TRBJ2-3	CASSDPRGVHTQYF	TGTGCCAGCAGTGACCCGCGGGGTGTACATACGCAGTATTTT